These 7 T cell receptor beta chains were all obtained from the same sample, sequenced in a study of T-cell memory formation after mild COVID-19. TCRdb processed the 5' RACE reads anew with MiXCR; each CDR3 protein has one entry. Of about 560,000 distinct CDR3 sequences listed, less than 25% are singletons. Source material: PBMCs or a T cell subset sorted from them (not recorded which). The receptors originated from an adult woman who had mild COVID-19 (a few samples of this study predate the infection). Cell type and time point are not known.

This CDR3 is CASSLALVDTQYF. Here the CDR3 DNA reads TGTGCCAGCAGCTTAGCTCTAGTAGATACGCAGTATTTT. V gene TRBV7-9 combines with J gene TRBJ2-3, with D unclear. Deletions cut 0 bases from V and 5 bases from J, with 6 bases between. Per the germline V gene, CDR1 is SEHNR and CDR2 is FQNEAQ (reference sequence). The CDR3 sequence is 13 residues long.

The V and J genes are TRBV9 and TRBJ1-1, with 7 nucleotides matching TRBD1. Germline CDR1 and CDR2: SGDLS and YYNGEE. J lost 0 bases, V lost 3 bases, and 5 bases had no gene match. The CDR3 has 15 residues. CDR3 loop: CASSAGTDMNTEAFF. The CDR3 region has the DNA TGTGCCAGCAGCGCCGGGACAGATATGAACACTGAAGCTTTCTTT. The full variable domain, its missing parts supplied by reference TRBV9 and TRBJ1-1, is DSGVTQTPKHLITATGQRVTLRCSPRSGDLSVYWYQQSLDQGLQFLIQYYNGEERAKGNILERFSAQQFPDLHSELNLSSLELGDSALYFCASSAGTDMNTEAFFGQGTRLTVV.

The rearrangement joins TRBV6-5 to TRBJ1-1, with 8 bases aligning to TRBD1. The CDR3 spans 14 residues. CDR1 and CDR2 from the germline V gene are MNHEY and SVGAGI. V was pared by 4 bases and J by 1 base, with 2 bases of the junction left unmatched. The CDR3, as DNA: TGTGCCAGCAGTTGGGACAGGCAGAACACTGAAGCTTTCTTT. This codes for CASSWDRQNTEAFF.

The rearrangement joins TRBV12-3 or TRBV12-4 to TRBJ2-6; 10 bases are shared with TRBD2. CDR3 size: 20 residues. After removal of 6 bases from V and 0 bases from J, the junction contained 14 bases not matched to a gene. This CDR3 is CASSPTLTGTSVSGANVLTF. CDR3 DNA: TGTGCCAGCAGCCCCACTCTTACCGGGACTAGCGTCTCTGGGGCCAACGTCCTGACTTTC.

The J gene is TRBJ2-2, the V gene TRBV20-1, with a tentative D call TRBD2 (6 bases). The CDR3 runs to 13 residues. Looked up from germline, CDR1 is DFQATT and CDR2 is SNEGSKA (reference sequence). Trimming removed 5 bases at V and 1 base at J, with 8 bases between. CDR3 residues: CSAGGWNTGELFF. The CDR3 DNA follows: TGCAGTGCTGGGGGGTGGAACACCGGGGAGCTGTTTTTT.

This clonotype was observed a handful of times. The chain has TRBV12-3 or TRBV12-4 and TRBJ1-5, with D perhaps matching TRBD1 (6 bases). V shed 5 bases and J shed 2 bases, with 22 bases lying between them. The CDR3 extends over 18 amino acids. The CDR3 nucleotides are TGTGCCAGCAGTGCCCCTAAGGGGGACCCGGGAGGCAATCAGCCCCAGCATTTT. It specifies CASSAPKGDPGGNQPQHF.

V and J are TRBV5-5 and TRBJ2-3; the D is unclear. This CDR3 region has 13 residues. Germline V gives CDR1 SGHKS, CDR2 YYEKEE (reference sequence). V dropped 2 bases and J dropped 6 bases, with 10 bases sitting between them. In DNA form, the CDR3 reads TGTGCCAGCAGCTTTGGCTCTTCGGATACGCAGTATTTT. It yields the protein CASSFGSSDTQYF.